This T cell receptor beta chain was recorded in a study of T cell repertoires in cytomegalovirus infection. TCRdb reprocessed the reads with MiXCR, giving one entry per CDR3 protein. The data show about 100,000 distinct CDR3 sequences, 20% to 30% seen once. This clonotype turned up a few times. From germline, CDR1 is SQVTM and CDR2 ANQGSEA. This CDR3 is built from 17 residues. Deletions cut 2 bases from V and 0 bases from J, with 19 bases between. J is TRBJ2-5 and V is TRBV29-1; D is perhaps TRBD2 (6 bases). The clonotype comes from a human donor in good health (CMV status not recorded). Some clones in this sample may be carry-over from other donors' samples. Material: CD8+ T cells from PBMCs. CDR3 nucleotide sequence: TGCAGCGTTGAAAAAAGAGAACCCGGGACTTACCAAGAGACCCAGTACTTC. Its translation: CSVEKREPGTYQETQYF.